This T cell receptor (beta chain) was captured by sequencing in a study of T cell repertoires in cytomegalovirus infection. This clonotype was detected many times. Its antigen is currently unknown. Trimming left V 1 base short and J 4 bases short, with 13 bases between. The germline CDR1 and CDR2 sequences are SGHVS and FQNEAQ. The CDR3 totals 15 residues. A single record per CDR3 protein comes from TCRdb applying MiXCR to the reads. The data contain roughly 920,000 distinct CDR3 sequences, less than 35% of them seen just once; the ten biggest clones take up over 11%. This sample comprised cultured CD8+ T cells from PBMCs, obtained from culture after CMV antigen stimulation. The V call is TRBV7-8, the J call TRBJ2-5; maybe TRBD1 (5 bases). The TCR sequence derives from a human donor in good health (CMV status not recorded). Some clones in this sample may be carry-over from other donors' samples. CDR3: CASSLGLGVPETQYF. CDR3 coding DNA: TGTGCCAGCAGCTTAGGGCTAGGGGTCCCAGAGACCCAGTACTTC. Full variable domain (outside the CDR3, taken from reference TRBV7-8 and TRBJ2-5): GAGVSQSPRYKVAKRGQDVALRCDPISGHVSLFWYQQALGQGPEFLTYFQNEAQLDKSGLPSDRFFAERPEGSVSTLKIQRTQQEDSAVYLCASSLGLGVPETQYFGPGTRLLVL.